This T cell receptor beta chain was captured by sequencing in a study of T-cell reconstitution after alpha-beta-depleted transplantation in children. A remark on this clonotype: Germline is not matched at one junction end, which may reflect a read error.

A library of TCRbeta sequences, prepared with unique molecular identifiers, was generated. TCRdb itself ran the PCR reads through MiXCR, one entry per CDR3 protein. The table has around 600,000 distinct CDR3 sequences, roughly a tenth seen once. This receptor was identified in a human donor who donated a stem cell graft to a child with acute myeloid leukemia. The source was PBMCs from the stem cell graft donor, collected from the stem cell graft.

The CDR3 nucleotides read TGCAGTGCTAGAGATCAGTCTCACAAAGACATTCAGTACTTC. It codes for CSARDQSHKDIQYF. The rearrangement uses TRBV20-1 and TRBJ2-4; no clear D gene. This CDR3 is 14 amino acids long. Germline values: CDR1 DFQATT, CDR2 SNEGSKA (reference sequence).